A selection of T cell receptor beta chains follows, all from one sample in a study of T cells after posttransplantation cyclophosphamide. Produced via immunoSEQ multiplex PCR; TCRdb's table is partial and in-frame only. The sample presents 25,000 to 30,000 clones, none singletons. Sequences were obtained from PBMCs. Source of these receptors: a woman in her sixties or seventies in good health, CMV-negative, and a related stem cell transplant donor. The CDR3 runs from the conserved cysteine through the conserved F or W. Each record gives: J gene, V gene, clone size, D gene, CDR3 length, CDR3 DNA, CDR3 protein. The D gene is left open where the match is weak. For some rows the clone size is stated as once, few or many, or as a class when expanded; others skip it.

TRBJ2-1 TRBV27 many TRBD1 17 TGTGCCAGCAGTGCCCTCGATAGGGACAGGGGGCTCAATGAGCAGTTCTTC CASSALDRDRGLNEQFF
TRBJ2-3 TRBV15 few TRBD2 17 TGTGCCACCAGCAGAGATCTGAATAGCGGGAGTTTGAATACGCAGTATTTT CATSRDLNSGSLNTQYF
TRBJ2-5 TRBV19 many - 13 TGTGCCAGTAGTGCAGAGTACCAAGAGACCCAGTACTTC CASSAEYQETQYF
TRBJ1-1 TRBV12-3/TRBV12-4 few TRBD1 13 TGTGCCAGCAGTCTAACAGGGGACACTGAAGCTTTCTTT CASSLTGDTEAFF
TRBJ2-5 TRBV9 many TRBD2 16 TGTGCCAGCAGCACCGGAGGTAGCGGGAGGGGGGAGACCCAGTACTTC CASSTGGSGRGETQYF
TRBJ2-3 TRBV19 many TRBD2 14 TGTGCCAGTAGGGTGGCGGGAGTGGGAGATACGCAGTATTTT CASRVAGVGDTQYF
TRBJ1-1 TRBV29-1 many - 15 TGCAGCGTTGAATGGGTCCAGACAGTGAACACTGAAGCTTTCTTT CSVEWVQTVNTEAFF
TRBJ2-7 TRBV6-2/TRBV6-3 many TRBD2 15 TGTGCCAGCAGCCGCCAAACTAGCGGCTTGAGAGAGCAGTACTTC CASSRQTSGLREQYF
TRBJ2-6 TRBV19 many - 15 TGTGCCAGTAGTAGCCAGGGCTCTGGGGCCAACGTCCTGACTTTC CASSSQGSGANVLTF
TRBJ2-7 TRBV12-3/TRBV12-4 many TRBD1 15 TGTGCCAGCAGTCCCCGGGACAGGGGATCCCACGAGCAGTACTTC CASSPRDRGSHEQYF
TRBJ2-5 TRBV5-1 many - 16 TGCGCCAGCAGCTTGGGACAGCCTAATACCCAAGAGACCCAGTACTTC CASSLGQPNTQETQYF
TRBJ2-7 TRBV6-1 many - 12 TGTGCCAGCAGGAGTAGCTCCTACGAGCAGTACTTC CASRSSSYEQYF
TRBJ2-5 TRBV7-2 many TRBD2 14 TGTGCCAGCAGCTCCGGACTAGCGGGGGGACCCCAGTACTTC CASSSGLAGGPQYF
TRBJ2-7 TRBV30 few TRBD2 15 TGTGCCTGGAGGCCTAGCGGGACCAACTCCTACGAGCAGTACTTC CAWRPSGTNSYEQYF
TRBJ1-1 TRBV5-6 - - 15 TGTGCCAGCAGCTGGGGCGGGGGAGGGAACACTGAAGCTTTCTTT CASSWGGGGNTEAFF
TRBJ1-1 TRBV5-1 many - 13 TGCGCCAGCAGCTTGGCAGGGGAAACTGAAGCTTTCTTT CASSLAGETEAFF
TRBJ2-1 TRBV7-3 many - 16 TGTGCCAGCAGCTTAATCTCGGAGCGAGTCCACAATGAGCAGTTCTTC CASSLISERVHNEQFF
TRBJ2-5 TRBV9 few TRBD1 14 TGTGCCAGCAGCGTTACAGGGGGTCAAGAGACCCAGTACTTC CASSVTGGQETQYF
TRBJ1-2 TRBV5-6 many TRBD1 15 TGTGCCAGCAGCTTAGGGAGAACAGGGGCCATTGGCTACACCTTC CASSLGRTGAIGYTF
TRBJ1-1 TRBV4-3 many - 15 TGCGCCAGCAGCCATCCCGGGGGGTTAGACACTGAAGCTTTCTTT CASSHPGGLDTEAFF
TRBJ2-7 TRBV19 many TRBD1 15 TGTGCCAGTAGTATAGTAGGTCAGGGGGCCAACGAGCAGTACTTC CASSIVGQGANEQYF
TRBJ1-1 TRBV29-1 - TRBD1 13 TGCAGCGTTGGGTGGACAGGGGGCACTGAAGCTTTCTTT CSVGWTGGTEAFF
TRBJ1-5 TRBV27 few TRBD1 16 TGTGCCAGCAGGTACAGGGGGGAGGATAGCAATCAGCCCCAGCATTTT CASRYRGEDSNQPQHF
TRBJ1-2 TRBV6-6 many - 11 TGTGCCAGCTGCACAGGGAGTAGCTACACCTTC CASCTGSSYTF
TRBJ1-1 TRBV28 few TRBD1 14 TGTGCCAGCAGCCGACAGGGGACGTGGACTGAAGCTTTCTTT CASSRQGTWTEAFF
TRBJ2-5 TRBV20-1 few - 11 TGCAGTGCTTCAAAAGAGGGGACCCAGTACTTC CSASKEGTQYF
TRBJ1-4 TRBV11-2 many - 14 TGTGCCAGCAGCCCCTCCCTGACTAATGAAAAACTGTTTTTT CASSPSLTNEKLFF
TRBJ2-3 TRBV5-4 many - 11 TGTGCCAGCAGGTTCGGGGATACGCAGTATTTT CASRFGDTQYF
TRBJ2-7 TRBV5-1 many TRBD1 17 TGCGCCAGCAGCTCCGGACAGGGGGGGAGCTGGGGACTCGAGCAGTACTTC CASSSGQGGSWGLEQYF
TRBJ2-5 TRBV14 - - 15 TGTGCCAGCAGCCAAGTTGGGCGAACTCGGGAGACCCAGTACTTC CASSQVGRTRETQYF
TRBJ1-1 TRBV30 - - 13 TGTGCCTGGAGTGTAAGGGTGAACACTGAAGCTTTCTTT CAWSVRVNTEAFF
TRBJ1-5 TRBV7-2 many - 16 TGTGCCAGCAGCCTCGGGACTCCCGGGAGCTATCAGCCCCAGCATTTT CASSLGTPGSYQPQHF
TRBJ2-1 TRBV28 few TRBD2 15 TGTGCCAGCACCCTGGCGGGGGGGCCGTACAATGAGCAGTTCTTC CASTLAGGPYNEQFF
TRBJ1-1 TRBV28 many - 14 TGTGCCAGCAGTTTACCAGGGGTCGGGACTGAAGCTTTCTTT CASSLPGVGTEAFF
TRBJ2-3 TRBV7-9 many - 14 TGTGCCAGCAGCCGTGCGGGAATCACAGATACGCAGTATTTT CASSRAGITDTQYF
TRBJ2-1 TRBV7-3 many TRBD2 15 TGTGCCAGCAGCCTTCTAGCGGGATCCTACAATGAGCAGTTCTTC CASSLLAGSYNEQFF
TRBJ1-2 TRBV28 few - 11 TGTGCCAGCAGTTCGCCGGGGGGCTACACCTTC CASSSPGGYTF
TRBJ1-2 TRBV27 many - 15 TGTGCCAGCAGTTACCGTGGCAGTCCTAACTATGGCTACACCTTC CASSYRGSPNYGYTF
TRBJ2-2 TRBV27 many TRBD2 17 TGTGCCAGCAGTCTTCGGGGGAGCGGGAGTGGTACCGGGGAGCTGTTTTTT CASSLRGSGSGTGELFF
TRBJ1-3 TRBV10-3 many TRBD1 17 TGTGCCATCAGTTCTCCGGGACAGGGGAGGGCTGGAAACACCATATATTTT CAISSPGQGRAGNTIYF
TRBJ2-7 TRBV30 few TRBD1 15 TGTGCCTGGAGTTCCGGGACAGGGCGTTCAAGCGAGCAGTACTTC CAWSSGTGRSSEQYF
TRBJ2-5 TRBV24-1 few TRBD1 14 TGTGCCACCAGTGTAGGGGGCGCGGGAGAGACCCAGTACTTC CATSVGGAGETQYF
TRBJ1-1 TRBV6-5 many TRBD1 14 TGTGCCAGCAGTTCGCGCGACAGGGTTACTGAAGCTTTCTTT CASSSRDRVTEAFF
TRBJ1-1 TRBV7-9 many TRBD1 13 TGTGCCAGCAGCCCCGGACAGGGAGTTGGAGCTTTCTTT CASSPGQGVGAFF
TRBJ1-1 TRBV6-5 many - 14 TGTGCCAGCAGTTCCCCCCAGGGTTGGGGAGAAGCTTTCTTT CASSSPQGWGEAFF
TRBJ1-2 TRBV12-3/TRBV12-4 few - 13 TGTGCCAGCAGGAGGACGGGGAACTATGGCTACACCTTC CASRRTGNYGYTF
TRBJ2-7 TRBV25-1 - - 14 TGTGCCAGCAGGGGGACTCAGACCAACTACGAGCAGTACTTC CASRGTQTNYEQYF
TRBJ2-7 TRBV27 many - 15 TGTGCCAGCAGTTTTTTTCAGGGGCCGGATTACGAGCAGTACTTC CASSFFQGPDYEQYF
TRBJ2-7 TRBV11-2 many - 11 TGTGCCAGCAGCCCCCACTACGAGCAGTACTTC CASSPHYEQYF
TRBJ1-2 TRBV24-1 - - 15 TGTGCCACCAGTGATCGGGGCCCGGGGGATACTGGCTACACCTTC CATSDRGPGDTGYTF
TRBJ1-5 TRBV24-1 few - 14 TGTGCCACCAGTGATTTATATAGCAATCAGCCCCAGCATTTT CATSDLYSNQPQHF
TRBJ1-1 TRBV9 many TRBD1 14 TGTGCCAGCAGCTCCGGACAGGGGATCACCGGAGCTTTCTTT CASSSGQGITGAFF